This TCR beta chain is drawn from a study of identical twins. The study's findings and limits: Researchers reported weaker excess twin sharing in beta out-of-frame sequences.

Healthy Caucasian individuals made up all the donors. This CDR3 is built from 15 residues. V lost 3 bases to trimming and J lost 2 bases, with 13 bases between them. In germline, CDR1 is SGDLS, CDR2 YYNGEE. A universal primer site arose from template switching, and cDNA bore unique molecular identifiers. TCRdb redid the calling of the 5' RACE reads with MiXCR, one entry per CDR3 protein. The table records approximately 1.8 million distinct CDR3 sequences, 25% to 35% of them present only once. On this clonotype: Its antigen remains unidentified.

The clonotype originates from a newborn girl in good health. Sequencing used cord blood. V is TRBV9 and J is TRBJ2-3, with D tentatively TRBD2 (5 bases). The CDR3 DNA reads as TGTGCCAGCAGCGAGAGCGGTCCCCTCACAGATACGCAGTATTTT. This gives the protein CASSESGPLTDTQYF.